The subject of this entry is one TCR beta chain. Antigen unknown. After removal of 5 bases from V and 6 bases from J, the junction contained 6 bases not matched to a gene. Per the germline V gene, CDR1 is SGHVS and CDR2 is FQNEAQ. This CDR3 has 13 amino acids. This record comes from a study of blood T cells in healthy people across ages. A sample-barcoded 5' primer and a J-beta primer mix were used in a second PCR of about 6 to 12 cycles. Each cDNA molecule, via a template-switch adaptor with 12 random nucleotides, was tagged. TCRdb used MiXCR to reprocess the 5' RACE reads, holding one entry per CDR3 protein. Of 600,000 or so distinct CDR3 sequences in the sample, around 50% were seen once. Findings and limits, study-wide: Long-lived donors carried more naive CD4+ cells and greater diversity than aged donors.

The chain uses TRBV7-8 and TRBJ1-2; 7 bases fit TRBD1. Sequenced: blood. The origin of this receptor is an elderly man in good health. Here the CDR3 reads CASSEDRSHGYTF. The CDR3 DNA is TGTGCCAGCAGCGAGGACAGGTCCCATGGCTACACCTTC.